The subject of this entry is one T cell receptor (beta chain). What it recognizes is unknown. The data derive from a study of a mutant IDH1 vaccine in newly diagnosed glioma. Study background: Treatment recipients were approximately 60% male and around 40% female, and their mean age was around 40 years. Receipt of radiotherapy, temozolomide, or both preceded the study, and most received both. Whole-study results and caveats: There seemed to be no relation between pseudoprogression and changes in top peripheral T cell clonotypes.

Germline trimming cut 4 bases from V and 4 bases from J; bases unmatched to any gene: 10. The CDR3 loop spans 16 amino acids. Per germline, CDR1 SGHNT and CDR2 YYREEE (reference sequence). TCRdb's copy holds only in-frame clones and misses some; the assay was immunoSEQ multiplex PCR. The table has approximately 92,000 clones, about 82% seen once. Time point noted: baseline, week 1 (first vaccination visit). Treatment denoted: pre-vaccination baseline after standard-of-care therapy. The sequence was collected from a man aged 35 to 55 with glioma. Here the sequenced sample was PBMCs, taken from a glioma patient treated with radiotherapy, temozolomide or both. The chain joins TRBV5-4 to TRBJ2-1, with TRBD1 identical over 8 bases. The CDR3 sequence: CASSARRQGSYNEQFF. CDR3 bases: TGTGCCAGCAGCGCCAGACGACAGGGGTCGTACAATGAGCAGTTCTTC. The full variable domain, rest sourced from reference TRBV5-4 and TRBJ2-1, is ETGVTQSPTHLIKTRGQQVTLRCSSQSGHNTVSWYQQALGQGPQFIFQYYREEENGRGNFPPRFSGLQFPNYSSELNVNALELDDSALYLCASSARRQGSYNEQFFGPGTRLTVL.